The 30 T cell receptor beta chains below were found in one sample sequenced in a study of regulatory T cells in long-lasting Graves disease. Through Arm-PCR of CDR3 regions and iRepertoire HTBI primers, TCR beta libraries were built. TCRdb ran MiXCR on the multiplex PCR reads and lists one entry per CDR3 protein. The sample has about 290,000 distinct CDR3 sequences, 20% to 25% seen once; the top ten hold approximately 53%. The sample's time point: persistent/refractory GD, antithyroid drugs over 5 years with positive TRAb. With RNA extracted from PBMCs as input, the TCR library was made. The specimen was peripheral blood mononuclear cells (PBMCs), collected when the disease was refractory, from a patient treated with antithyroid drugs. The receptors derive from a female donor with Graves disease.

This chain joins TRBV19 and TRBJ1-1; 9 nucleotides match TRBD1. The trim removed 3 bases at V and 4 bases at J, leaving 6 bases unmatched. This CDR3 contains 15 residues. Germline V CDR1 and CDR2: LNHDA, SQIVND (reference sequence). CDR3 nucleotide sequence: TGTGCCAGTAGTATTCTACAGACAGGGGGCACTGAAGCTTTCTTT. Protein: CASSILQTGGTEAFF.

This chain uses TRBV3-1 with TRBJ1-3; D uncertain. The CDR3 is 15 amino acids. Looked up from germline, CDR1 is LGHDT and CDR2 is YNNKEL (reference sequence). V gave up 0 bases and J gave up 0 bases, with 6 bases separating them. The CDR3 region is CASSQDTNSGNTIYF. The CDR3 nucleotides read TGTGCCAGCAGCCAAGATACCAACTCTGGAAACACCATATATTTT.

This clonotype appeared many times. This chain uses TRBV11-2 with TRBJ1-2, with D perhaps matching TRBD1 (6 bases). Trimming cost V 3 bases and J 6 bases, with 11 bases left between them. Per the germline V gene, CDR1 is SGHAT and CDR2 is FQNNGV. This CDR3 is 13 amino acids long. CDR3 sequence reads: CASSFTGYNGYTF. CDR3 DNA: TGTGCCAGCAGCTTTACAGGGTACAATGGCTACACCTTC.

This rearrangement joins TRBV3-1 to TRBJ2-7, with TRBD1 matching over 11 bases. Germline-derived CDR1 and CDR2 are LGHDT and YNNKEL (reference sequence). This CDR3 contains 16 residues. V lost 3 bases, J lost 4 bases, and 8 bases stayed unmatched. The DNA of the CDR3 is TGTGCCAGCAGCCAGACCCCCGGGACAGGGGGTTACGAGCAGTACTTC. Protein: CASSQTPGTGGYEQYF.

This clonotype appeared a few times. This chain uses TRBV20-1 with TRBJ2-5; weak D call: TRBD1 (5 bases). The CDR3 runs 13 residues. Germline CDR1 reads DFQATT; CDR2 reads SNEGSKA (reference sequence). V was cut by 0 bases and J by 1 base, with 6 bases left in between. The CDR3 nucleotides are TGCAGTGCTAGAGAGACAGTCCAAGAGACCCAGTACTTC. It yields the protein CSARETVQETQYF.

This clonotype has a handful of counts. This chain joins TRBV30 and TRBJ1-2, with 7 bases aligning to TRBD1. Losses at the gene ends were 4 bases for V and 13 bases for J; bases not matched to a gene: 15. The CDR3 consists of 13 residues. CDR1 is GTSNPN and CDR2 is SVGIG in the germline V gene (reference sequence). CDR3 sequence (DNA): TGTGCCTGGACGGGGGACAGCGCCTACTTTGTCACCTTC. It codes for CAWTGDSAYFVTF.

This clonotype was observed at least ten times. The chain couples TRBV11-2 to TRBJ2-7; D could derive from TRBD1 or TRBD2 (5 bases each). The germline V gene has CDR1 SGHAT and CDR2 FQNNGV. V was shortened by 3 bases and J by 3 bases, with 9 bases between the two germline ends. This CDR3 spans 13 amino acids. CDR3 sequence reads: CASSLGTNYEQYF. The CDR3 nucleotides read TGTGCCAGCAGCTTGGGGACCAACTACGAGCAGTACTTC.

The V call is TRBV5-1, the J call TRBJ2-7; TRBD2 matches at 11 bases. V lost 0 bases, J lost 3 bases, and 5 bases stayed unmatched. The germline gives CDR1 SGHRS, CDR2 YFSETQ. CDR3 length: 16 amino acids. The CDR3 sequence is CASSLATSGTNYEQYF. The CDR3 DNA sequence: TGCGCCAGCAGCTTGGCGACTAGCGGGACAAACTACGAGCAGTACTTC.

This clonotype was observed a handful of times. V usage is TRBV20-1 and J usage is TRBJ2-2; D tentatively fits TRBD1 or TRBD2 (5 bases each). V was cut by 4 bases and J by 3 bases, with 12 bases left in between. Germline CDR1 reads DFQATT; CDR2 reads SNEGSKA (reference sequence). This CDR3 is built from 14 residues. The CDR3 coding sequence is TGCAGTGCTATGGGGCTAGCTGACACCGGGGAGCTGTTTTTT. The encoded protein is CSAMGLADTGELFF.

The chain joins TRBV2 to TRBJ1-6; possibly TRBD1 for D (5 bases). The germline V gene has CDR1 SNHLY and CDR2 FYNNEI. The CDR3 is made up of 15 amino acids. Trimming stripped 6 bases from V and 11 bases from J, with 20 bases between. The CDR3 DNA sequence: TGTGCCAGCAGGGGACTGGACCTAAGATCGACACCCCTCCACTTT. It yields the protein CASRGLDLRSTPLHF.

This clonotype was observed a handful of times. The chain combines TRBV7-9 with TRBJ1-1, with a tentative D call TRBD1 (5 bases). The CDR3 has 15 amino acids. Germline V CDR1 and CDR2: SEHNR, FQNEAQ (reference sequence). Trimming pared 1 base from V and 7 bases from J, leaving 16 bases between. As DNA, the CDR3 is TGTGCCAGCAGCTTAGGTATAGGGGTCCAAAATGAAGCTTTCTTT. This encodes CASSLGIGVQNEAFF.

Turning to this clonotype: It may be a read error: a sequence one base away is much more abundant. The V gene is TRBV28, the J gene TRBJ2-1; TRBD2 might be the D (6 bases). Germline lookup yields CDR1 MDHEN and CDR2 SYDVKM. The CDR3 covers 14 residues. The CDR3 nucleotides read TGTGCCACCTGGGGTTCGGGACTTTACAATGAGCAGCTCTTC. Residues: CATWGSGLYNEQLF.

This clonotype was recorded at least ten times. In nucleotides, the CDR3 is TGCAGTGCTCGGACAGGGACCGGGGCCAACGTCCTGACTTTC. This gives the protein CSARTGTGANVLTF. The gene calls are TRBV20-1 and TRBJ2-6; 8 bases line up with TRBD1. This CDR3 contains 14 residues. V was clipped by 5 bases and J by 4 bases; unmatched bases: 4. From germline, CDR1 is DFQATT and CDR2 SNEGSKA (reference sequence).

This clonotype has a count of ten or more. The chain has TRBV3-1 and TRBJ2-7, with 9 bases matching TRBD2. This CDR3 contains 15 residues. Per the germline V gene, CDR1 is LGHDT and CDR2 is YNNKEL (reference sequence). V lost 4 bases to trimming and J lost 6 bases; unmatched junction nucleotides: 10. This CDR3 reads CASSPRKAGGSEQYF. CDR3 DNA: TGTGCCAGCAGCCCCCGAAAAGCGGGAGGATCCGAGCAGTACTTC.

The V and J genes are TRBV11-2 and TRBJ1-4; D is possibly TRBD1 (5 bases). The CDR3 is 16 amino acids. Germline V gene data show CDR1 as SGHAT and CDR2 as FQNNGV. Trimming left V 6 bases short and J 0 bases short, with 14 bases between. The CDR3 sequence: CASRFAGFSTNEKLFF. The CDR3 DNA reads as TGTGCCAGCAGGTTTGCAGGGTTTTCAACTAATGAAAAACTGTTTTTT. The variable domain in full, with the rest retrieved from reference TRBV11-2 and TRBJ1-4, is EAGVAQSPRYKIIEKRQSVAFWCNPISGHATLYWYQQILGQGPKLLIQFQNNGVVDDSQLPKDRFSAERLKGVDSTLKIQPAKLEDSAVYLCASRFAGFSTNEKLFFGSGTQLSVL.

This clonotype was seen ten or more times. The CDR3 sequence: CASRREGSGQPQHF. Here the CDR3 DNA reads TGTGCCAGCAGACGAGAGGGGTCTGGGCAGCCCCAGCATTTT. The V and J genes are TRBV12-3 or TRBV12-4 and TRBJ1-5; D perhaps matches TRBD1 (5 bases). The V gene lost 6 bases and the J gene lost 7 bases, with 16 bases spanning the gap. This CDR3 is built from 14 residues.

The gene calls are TRBV7-3 and TRBJ1-1; D is possibly TRBD1 (6 bases). CDR1 is SGHTA, CDR2 FQGTGA, per germline. The ends were cut back, 2 bases at V and 3 bases at J, with 13 bases in the middle. CDR3 length: 15 residues. The CDR3 loop reads CASSLVGAGDTEAFF. For the CDR3, the DNA is TGTGCCAGCAGCTTAGTTGGTGCAGGGGACACTGAAGCTTTCTTT.

The rearrangement joins TRBV19 to TRBJ1-1; D gene uncertain. The V end lost 0 bases, the J end lost 5 bases, and 10 bases lay between the germline ends. This CDR3 contains 14 residues. Germline V gene data show CDR1 as LNHDA and CDR2 as SQIVND (reference sequence). The CDR3 DNA sequence: TGTGCCAGTAGTATAGAGGCCGGATGGACTGAAGCTTTCTTT. Translated: CASSIEAGWTEAFF.

The table lists this clonotype with a few counts. The V and J genes are TRBV5-4 and TRBJ2-2; tentatively, D is TRBD2 (5 bases). From germline, CDR1 is SGHNT and CDR2 YYREEE (reference sequence). Trimming shortened V by 2 bases and J by 4 bases, and 9 bases separated the two germline ends. This CDR3 is built from 14 residues. Here the CDR3 reads CASSLRAGTGELFF. The CDR3 DNA follows: TGTGCCAGCAGCTTACGGGCGGGCACCGGGGAGCTGTTTTTT.

This chain links TRBV18 with TRBJ2-3, with D perhaps matching TRBD1 (6 bases). CDR1 is KGHSH and CDR2 is LQKENI in the germline V gene. The CDR3 length is 15 residues. Trimming removed 1 base from V and 1 base from J, with 9 bases in between. Written as DNA, the CDR3 is TGTGCCAGCTCACCACAGACAGGTCGCACAGATACGCAGTATTTT. This codes for CASSPQTGRTDTQYF. Filled out from reference TRBV18 and TRBJ2-3, the complete variable domain reads NAGVMQNPRHLVRRRGQEARLRCSPMKGHSHVYWYRQLPEEGLKFMVYLQKENIIDESGMPKERFSAEFPKEGPSILRIQQVVRGDSAAYFCASSPQTGRTDTQYFGPGTRLTVL.

The chain has TRBV28 and TRBJ2-3, with 11 bases matching TRBD2. The ends lost 2 bases at V and 4 bases at J; junction bases unmatched: 8. The CDR3 length is 17 residues. The germline gives CDR1 MDHEN, CDR2 SYDVKM. The CDR3 bases are TGTGCCAGCAGTTTACCCCTAGCGGGAGGAGAAGCAGATACGCAGTATTTT. Its translation: CASSLPLAGGEADTQYF.

Points on this clonotype: A much larger clone lies a single base off, so this may be a read error. This chain links TRBV27 with TRBJ1-2; D might be TRBD1 (5 bases). Trimming cost V 5 bases and J 3 bases, with 16 bases left between them. Per the germline V gene, CDR1 is MNHEY and CDR2 is SMNVEV (reference sequence). This CDR3 spans 15 amino acids. Here the CDR3 DNA reads TGTGCCAGCAGTCTAAGACGGACGGGGCACTATGGCTACACCTTC. This codes for CASSLRRTGHYGYTF.

This clonotype was observed a handful of times. This chain uses TRBV6-1 with TRBJ1-6; D may be TRBD1 (5 bases). This CDR3 has 13 amino acids. Germline V CDR1 and CDR2: MNHNS, SASEGT. V lost 11 bases, J lost 6 bases, and 14 bases lay in between. The CDR3, as DNA: TGTGCCGGACCCCCGGGACGTAATTCACCCCTCCACTTT. This codes for CAGPPGRNSPLHF.

This clonotype was seen a few times. The rearrangement joins TRBV30 to TRBJ1-1; D is unresolved. From germline, CDR1 is GTSNPN and CDR2 SVGIG (reference sequence). The CDR3 extends over 10 amino acids. Deletions cut 7 bases from V and 6 bases from J, with 9 bases between. CDR3 coding DNA: TGTGCCTTGCGATACCCTGAAGCTTTCTTT. This gives the protein CALRYPEAFF.

This chain's CDR3 is CASSQDLRDEQYF. The CDR3 DNA reads TGCGCCAGCAGCCAAGATCTCCGGGACGAGCAGTACTTC. The chain recombines TRBV4-3 with TRBJ2-7; D call uncertain. V gave up 0 bases and J gave up 5 bases, with 8 bases separating them. This CDR3 has 13 amino acids. Germline CDR1 LGHNA, CDR2 YSLEER.

This clonotype was counted between two and nine times. The genes are TRBV10-2 and TRBJ2-5; TRBD1 matches 9 bases. Trimming removed 10 bases from V and 2 bases from J; junction bases left unmatched: 11. This CDR3 spans 15 amino acids. CDR1 and CDR2 (germline): WSHSY, SAAADI. CDR3 amino acids: CATGHRGQGQETQYF. The CDR3 region has the DNA TGCGCCACCGGCCATCGGGGACAGGGACAAGAGACCCAGTACTTC.

There are a few counts of this clonotype. The chain combines TRBV6-1 with TRBJ1-1; D perhaps matches TRBD1 (5 bases). V was pared by 6 bases and J by 3 bases, with 17 bases between. The CDR3 contains 15 residues. Germline V gene sequence: CDR1 MNHNS, CDR2 SASEGT. The CDR3 spells CASSIFKMGHTEAFF. DNA for the CDR3: TGTGCCAGCAGCATTTTCAAAATGGGGCACACTGAAGCTTTCTTT.

This clonotype came up a few times. The rearrangement links TRBV4-3 to TRBJ2-5, with 7 nucleotides matching TRBD2. The CDR3 is made up of 16 amino acids. The V gene's germline CDR1 is LGHNA and CDR2 YSLEER. V shed 0 bases and J 5 bases; nucleotides not matched to a gene: 9. CDR3 bases: TGCGCCAGCAGCCAAGATCGAGGGAGGGGCTCGGAGACCCAGTACTTC. It encodes CASSQDRGRGSETQYF.

V and J are TRBV12-3 or TRBV12-4 and TRBJ1-5; 7 positions agree with TRBD1. V gave up 6 bases and J gave up 8 bases; unmatched junction bases: 10. This CDR3 has 14 residues. CDR3: CASSQQGGEEPQHF. In DNA, the CDR3 is TGTGCCAGCAGCCAGCAGGGGGGGGAGGAGCCCCAGCATTTT.

The chain employs TRBV12-3 or TRBV12-4 and TRBJ1-3; a weak D match, TRBD1 (5 bases). This CDR3 is built from 14 residues. V was trimmed by 5 bases and J by 0 bases, leaving 8 bases between them. This chain's CDR3 is CASSPGLSGNTIYF. CDR3 nucleotide sequence: TGTGCCAGCAGTCCAGGGCTCTCTGGAAACACCATATATTTT.